These T cell receptor beta chains were read from a single sample in a study of blood T cell repertoires in COVID-19. Clones were read by immunoSEQ multiplex PCR, and TCRdb kept only the in-frame ones, dropping some. The table lists approximately 100,000 clones, roughly 84% of them singletons. The sample was peripheral blood. These receptors were obtained from a woman older than 75 with active or convalescent COVID-19. Both conserved end residues are part of each CDR3. A D gene is named only where the DNA matches it firmly. Only some rows state a clone size, as once, few, many or a class for expanded clones.

j_gene	v_gene	d_gene	abundance	CDR3aa	CDR3nt
TRBJ1-5	TRBV9	TRBD1	-	CASSEGTGERDQPQHF	TGTGCCAGCAGCGAAGGGACAGGGGAGAGAGATCAGCCCCAGCATTTT
TRBJ2-1	TRBV27	TRBD2	few	CASGIGGSTDNEQFF	TGTGCCAGCGGCATAGGCGGGAGTACTGACAATGAGCAGTTCTTC
TRBJ2-1	TRBV5-4	TRBD2	-	CASRVAGGPVNEQFF	TGTGCCAGCAGGGTAGCGGGAGGGCCTGTAAATGAGCAGTTCTTC
TRBJ1-3	TRBV19	-	-	CASRTPPTVGNTIYF	TGTGCCAGTAGGACCCCCCCGACAGTCGGAAACACCATATATTTT
TRBJ1-3	TRBV5-4	-	-	CASSPGHTSSGNTIYF	TGTGCCAGCAGCCCGGGACACACGAGCTCTGGAAACACCATATATTTT
TRBJ1-6	TRBV9	-	-	CASSVEGGGGITSPLHF	TGTGCCAGCAGCGTAGAGGGTGGAGGTGGAATTACTTCACCCCTCCACTTT
TRBJ2-7	TRBV28	TRBD2	-	CASSPTRTSGTYEQYF	TGTGCCAGCAGTCCGACTCGGACTAGCGGGACCTACGAGCAGTACTTC
TRBJ2-5	TRBV5-1	TRBD2	-	CASSFSPSGTRETQYF	TGCGCCAGCAGCTTTAGTCCTAGCGGGACTAGGGAGACCCAGTACTTC
TRBJ2-1	TRBV7-2	-	once	CASSLTYRGSSYNEQFF	TGTGCCAGCAGCTTAACTTACCGGGGGAGCTCCTACAATGAGCAGTTCTTC
TRBJ2-7	TRBV27	-	once	CASRQIGQPRSDEQYF	TGTGCCAGCAGGCAGATCGGACAGCCCAGATCAGACGAGCAGTACTTC
TRBJ1-3	TRBV9	-	-	CASSVTPLTSGNTIYF	TGTGCCAGCAGCGTAACACCCCTTACCTCTGGAAACACCATATATTTT